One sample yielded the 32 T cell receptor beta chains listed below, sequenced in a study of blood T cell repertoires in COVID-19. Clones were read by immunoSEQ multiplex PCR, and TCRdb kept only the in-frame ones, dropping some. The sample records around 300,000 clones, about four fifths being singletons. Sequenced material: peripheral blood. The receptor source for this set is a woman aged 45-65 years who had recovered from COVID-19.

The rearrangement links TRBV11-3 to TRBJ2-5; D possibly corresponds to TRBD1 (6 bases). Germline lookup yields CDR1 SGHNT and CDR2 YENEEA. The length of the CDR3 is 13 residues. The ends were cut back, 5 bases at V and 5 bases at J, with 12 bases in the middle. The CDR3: CASSRTGLETQYF. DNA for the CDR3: TGTGCCAGCAGCAGAACAGGGTTGGAGACCCAGTACTTC.

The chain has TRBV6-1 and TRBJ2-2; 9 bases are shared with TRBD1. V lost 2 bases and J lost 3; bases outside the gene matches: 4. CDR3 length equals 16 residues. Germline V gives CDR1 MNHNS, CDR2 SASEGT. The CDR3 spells CASSEQGQGYTGELFF. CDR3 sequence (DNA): TGTGCCAGCAGTGAACAGGGACAGGGTTACACCGGGGAGCTGTTTTTT.

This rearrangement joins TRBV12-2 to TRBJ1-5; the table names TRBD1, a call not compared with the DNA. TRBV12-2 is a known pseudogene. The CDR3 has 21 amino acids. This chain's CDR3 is CASRYIPGQRRIYRGNQPQHF. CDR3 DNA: TGTGCAAGTCGCTATATACCGGGACAGCGGAGAATATATAGAGGCAATCAGCCCCAGCATTTT.

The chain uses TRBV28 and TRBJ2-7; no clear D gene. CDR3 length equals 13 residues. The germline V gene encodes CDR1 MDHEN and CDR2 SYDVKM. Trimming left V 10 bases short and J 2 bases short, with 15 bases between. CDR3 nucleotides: TGTGCCACCGACCGCGGCGCACCCTACGAGCAGTACTTC. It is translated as CATDRGAPYEQYF.

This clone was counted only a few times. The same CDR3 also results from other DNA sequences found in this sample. CDR3 DNA: TGTGCCAGTAGTGCGGGACAGGCTACTGAAGCTTTCTTT. It is translated as CASSAGQATEAFF. This chain connects TRBV19 to TRBJ1-1, with 8 nucleotides matching TRBD1. CDR3 length: 13 residues. Germline loops: CDR1 LNHDA, CDR2 SQIVND (reference sequence). The V and J ends lost 5 bases and 5 bases, in that order; junction bases with no gene match: 4.

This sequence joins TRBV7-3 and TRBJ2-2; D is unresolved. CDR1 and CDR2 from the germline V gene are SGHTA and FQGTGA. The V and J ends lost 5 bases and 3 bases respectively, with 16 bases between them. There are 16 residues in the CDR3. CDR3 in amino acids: CASSRRRLGDTGELFF. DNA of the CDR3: TGTGCCAGCAGCCGACGACGGCTGGGCGACACCGGGGAGCTGTTTTTT.

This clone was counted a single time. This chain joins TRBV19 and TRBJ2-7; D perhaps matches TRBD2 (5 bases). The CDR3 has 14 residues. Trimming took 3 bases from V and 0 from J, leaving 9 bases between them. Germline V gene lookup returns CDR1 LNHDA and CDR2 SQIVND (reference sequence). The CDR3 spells CASSINGDSYEQYF. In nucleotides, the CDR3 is TGTGCCAGTAGTATCAACGGGGACTCCTACGAGCAGTACTTC.

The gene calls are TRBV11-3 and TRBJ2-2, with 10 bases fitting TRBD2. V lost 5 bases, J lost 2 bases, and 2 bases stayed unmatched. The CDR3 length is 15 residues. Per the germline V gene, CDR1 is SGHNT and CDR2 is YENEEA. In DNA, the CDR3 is TGTGCCAGCAGCACTAGCGGGATAAACACCGGGGAGCTGTTTTTT. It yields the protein CASSTSGINTGELFF.

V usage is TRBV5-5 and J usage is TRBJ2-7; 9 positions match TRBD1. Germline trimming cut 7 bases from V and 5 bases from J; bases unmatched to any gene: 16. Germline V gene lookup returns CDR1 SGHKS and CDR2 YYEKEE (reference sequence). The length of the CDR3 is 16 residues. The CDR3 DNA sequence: TGTGCCAGCGGCCGGACAGGGGCCGGGATTCTGGACGAGCAGTACTTC. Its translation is CASGRTGAGILDEQYF.

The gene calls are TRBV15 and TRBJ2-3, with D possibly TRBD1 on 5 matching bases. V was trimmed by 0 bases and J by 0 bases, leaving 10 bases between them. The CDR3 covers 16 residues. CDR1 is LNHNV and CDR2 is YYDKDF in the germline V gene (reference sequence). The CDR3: CATSRDRQTSTDTQYF. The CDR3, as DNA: TGTGCCACCAGCAGAGATCGACAGACTAGCACAGATACGCAGTATTTT.

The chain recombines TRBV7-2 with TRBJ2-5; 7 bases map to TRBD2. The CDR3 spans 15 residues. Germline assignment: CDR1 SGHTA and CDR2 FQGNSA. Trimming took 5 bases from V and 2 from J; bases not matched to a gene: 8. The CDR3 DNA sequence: TGTGCCAGCAGCGCGGCGCTGGGGGGGCAAGAGACCCAGTACTTC. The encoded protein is CASSAALGGQETQYF.

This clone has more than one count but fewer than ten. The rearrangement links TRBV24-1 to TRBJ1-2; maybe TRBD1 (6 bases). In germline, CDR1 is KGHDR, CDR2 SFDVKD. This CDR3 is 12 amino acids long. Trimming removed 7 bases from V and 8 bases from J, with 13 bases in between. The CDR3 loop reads CATSSGTKGYTF. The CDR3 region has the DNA TGTGCCACCAGCTCCGGGACAAAAGGCTACACCTTC.

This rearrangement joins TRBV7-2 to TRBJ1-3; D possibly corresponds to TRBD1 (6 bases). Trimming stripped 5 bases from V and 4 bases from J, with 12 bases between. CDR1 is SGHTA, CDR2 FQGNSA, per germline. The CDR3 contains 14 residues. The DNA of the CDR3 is TGTGCCAGCAGCACAACAGGGCAAGGAAACACCATATATTTT. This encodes CASSTTGQGNTIYF.

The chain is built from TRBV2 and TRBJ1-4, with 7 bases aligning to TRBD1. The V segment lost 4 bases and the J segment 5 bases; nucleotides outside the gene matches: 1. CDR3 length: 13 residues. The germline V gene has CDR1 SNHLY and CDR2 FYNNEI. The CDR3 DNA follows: TGTGCCAGCAGTGGACAGGGCAATGAAAAACTGTTTTTT. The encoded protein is CASSGQGNEKLFF.

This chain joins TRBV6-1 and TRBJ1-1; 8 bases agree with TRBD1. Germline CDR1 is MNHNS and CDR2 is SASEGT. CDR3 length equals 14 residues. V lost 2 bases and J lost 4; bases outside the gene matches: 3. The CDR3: CASSEQGAITEAFF. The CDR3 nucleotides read TGTGCCAGCAGTGAACAGGGGGCGATCACTGAAGCTTTCTTT.

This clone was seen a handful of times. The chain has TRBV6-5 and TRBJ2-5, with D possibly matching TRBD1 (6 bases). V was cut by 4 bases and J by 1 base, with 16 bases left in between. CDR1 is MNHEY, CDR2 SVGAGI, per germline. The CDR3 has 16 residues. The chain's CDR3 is CASSWGHLPVQETQYF. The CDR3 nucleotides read TGTGCCAGCAGTTGGGGACATCTTCCCGTCCAAGAGACCCAGTACTTC.

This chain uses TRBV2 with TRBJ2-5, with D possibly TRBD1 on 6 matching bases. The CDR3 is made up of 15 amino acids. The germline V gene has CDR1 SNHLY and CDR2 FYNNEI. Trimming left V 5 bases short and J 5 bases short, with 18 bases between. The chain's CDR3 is CASSLPGQPRETQYF. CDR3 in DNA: TGTGCCAGCAGTCTACCTGGACAGCCTAGGGAGACCCAGTACTTC.

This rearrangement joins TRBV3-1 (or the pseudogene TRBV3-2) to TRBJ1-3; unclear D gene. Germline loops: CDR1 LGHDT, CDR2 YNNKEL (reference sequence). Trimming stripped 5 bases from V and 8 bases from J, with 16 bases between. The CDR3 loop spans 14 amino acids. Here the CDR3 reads CASSFSGRADTIYF. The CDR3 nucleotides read TGTGCCAGCAGCTTTTCCGGGCGAGCGGACACCATATATTTT.

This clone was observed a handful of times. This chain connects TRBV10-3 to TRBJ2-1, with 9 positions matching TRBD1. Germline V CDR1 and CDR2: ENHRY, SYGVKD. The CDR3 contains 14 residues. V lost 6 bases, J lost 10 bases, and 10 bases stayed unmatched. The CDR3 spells CAIRGQGTQGEQFF. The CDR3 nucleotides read TGTGCCATCAGGGGACAGGGAACTCAAGGAGAGCAGTTCTTC.

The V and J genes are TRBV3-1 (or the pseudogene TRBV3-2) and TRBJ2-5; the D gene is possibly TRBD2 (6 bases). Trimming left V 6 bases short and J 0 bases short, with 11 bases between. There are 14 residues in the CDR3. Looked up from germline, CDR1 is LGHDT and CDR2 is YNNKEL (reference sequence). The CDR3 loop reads CASSPLAYQETQYF. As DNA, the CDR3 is TGTGCCAGCAGTCCCCTAGCGTACCAAGAGACCCAGTACTTC.

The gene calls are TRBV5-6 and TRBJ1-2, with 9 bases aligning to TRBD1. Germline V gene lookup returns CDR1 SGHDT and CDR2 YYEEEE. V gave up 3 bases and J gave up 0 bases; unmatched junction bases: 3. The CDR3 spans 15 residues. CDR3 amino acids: CASSSGQGPNYGYTF. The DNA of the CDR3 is TGTGCCAGCAGCTCCGGACAGGGGCCTAACTATGGCTACACCTTC.

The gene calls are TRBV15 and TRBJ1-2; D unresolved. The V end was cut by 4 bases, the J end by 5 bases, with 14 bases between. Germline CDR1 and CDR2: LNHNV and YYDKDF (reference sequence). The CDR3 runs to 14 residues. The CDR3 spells CATSIGRVEYGYTF. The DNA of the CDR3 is TGTGCCACCAGCATTGGGAGGGTTGAGTATGGCTACACCTTC.

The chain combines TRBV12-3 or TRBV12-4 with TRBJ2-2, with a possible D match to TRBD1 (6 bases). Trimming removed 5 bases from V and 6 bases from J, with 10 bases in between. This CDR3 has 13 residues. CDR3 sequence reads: CASSPGVPGELFF. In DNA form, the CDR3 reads TGTGCCAGCAGTCCAGGGGTGCCCGGGGAGCTGTTTTTT.

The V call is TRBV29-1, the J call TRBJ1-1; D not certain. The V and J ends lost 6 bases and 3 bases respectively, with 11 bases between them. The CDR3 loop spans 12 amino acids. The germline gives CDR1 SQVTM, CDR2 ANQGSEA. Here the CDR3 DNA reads TGCAGCGTGGATCATGAGGACACTGAAGCTTTCTTT. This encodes CSVDHEDTEAFF.

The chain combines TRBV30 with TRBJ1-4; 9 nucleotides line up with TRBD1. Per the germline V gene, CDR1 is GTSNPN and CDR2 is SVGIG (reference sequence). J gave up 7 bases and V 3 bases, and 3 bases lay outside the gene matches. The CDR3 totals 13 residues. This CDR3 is CAWRDRGPEKLFF. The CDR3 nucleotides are TGTGCCTGGAGGGACAGGGGCCCTGAAAAACTGTTTTTT.

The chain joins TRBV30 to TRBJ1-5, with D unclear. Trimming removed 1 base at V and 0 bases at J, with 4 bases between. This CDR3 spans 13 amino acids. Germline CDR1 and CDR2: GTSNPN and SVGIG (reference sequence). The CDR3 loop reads CAWSEYSNQPQHF. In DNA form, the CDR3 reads TGTGCCTGGAGTGAATATAGCAATCAGCCCCAGCATTTT.

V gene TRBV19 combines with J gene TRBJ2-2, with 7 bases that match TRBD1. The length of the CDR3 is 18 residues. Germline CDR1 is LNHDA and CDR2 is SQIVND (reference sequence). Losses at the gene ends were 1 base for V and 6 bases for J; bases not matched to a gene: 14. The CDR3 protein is CASSIGQTGLGRAGELFF. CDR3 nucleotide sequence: TGTGCCAGTAGTATAGGCCAGACAGGGCTCGGGCGCGCCGGGGAGCTGTTTTTT.

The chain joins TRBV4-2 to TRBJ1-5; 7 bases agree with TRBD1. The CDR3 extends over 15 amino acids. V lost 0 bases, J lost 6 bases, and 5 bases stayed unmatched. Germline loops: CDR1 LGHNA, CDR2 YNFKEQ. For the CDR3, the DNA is TGTGCCAGCAGCCAAGATTGGGACAGTACTCAGCCCCAGCATTTT. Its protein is CASSQDWDSTQPQHF.

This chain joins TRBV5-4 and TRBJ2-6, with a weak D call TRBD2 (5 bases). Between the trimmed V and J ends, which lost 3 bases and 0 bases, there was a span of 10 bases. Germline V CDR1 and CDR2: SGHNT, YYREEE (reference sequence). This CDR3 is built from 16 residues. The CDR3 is CASSSGRGSGANVLTF. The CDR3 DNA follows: TGTGCCAGCAGCTCTGGACGGGGCTCTGGGGCCAACGTCCTGACTTTC.

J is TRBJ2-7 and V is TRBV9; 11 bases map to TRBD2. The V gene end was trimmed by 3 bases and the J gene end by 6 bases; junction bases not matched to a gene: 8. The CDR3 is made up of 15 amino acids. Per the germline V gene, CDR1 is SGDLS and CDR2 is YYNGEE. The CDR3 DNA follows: TGTGCCAGCAGCGGCCCCACTAGCGGGGGTCGCGAGCAGTACTTC. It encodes CASSGPTSGGREQYF.

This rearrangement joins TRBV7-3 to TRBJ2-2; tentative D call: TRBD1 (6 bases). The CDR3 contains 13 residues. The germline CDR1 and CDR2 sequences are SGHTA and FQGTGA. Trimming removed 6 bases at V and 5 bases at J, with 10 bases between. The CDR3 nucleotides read TGTGCCAGCAGGCCAACAGGGACCGGGGAGCTGTTTTTT. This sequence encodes CASRPTGTGELFF.

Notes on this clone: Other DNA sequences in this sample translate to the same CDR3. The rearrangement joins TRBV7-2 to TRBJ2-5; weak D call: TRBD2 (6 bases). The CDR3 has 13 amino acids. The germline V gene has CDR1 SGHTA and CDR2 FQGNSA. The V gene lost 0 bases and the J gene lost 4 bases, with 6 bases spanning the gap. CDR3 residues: CASSLAGGETQYF. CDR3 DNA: TGTGCCAGCAGCTTAGCGGGAGGAGAGACCCAGTACTTC.